Each of the 18 T cell receptor beta chains below was sequenced from the same sample in a study of CD8 T cells in ankylosing spondylitis. TCRdb analysed the 5' RACE reads with MiXCR anew, one entry per CDR3 protein. The sample includes some 95,000 distinct CDR3 sequences, about 8.1% seen only once; the top ten take roughly 5.6%. The sequencing sample was made of blood, either unsorted or a sorted T cell fraction (not recorded which). The receptors originated from a male donor with ankylosing spondylitis or in good health (not recorded which).

The table lists this clonotype with many counts. This rearrangement joins TRBV12-3 or TRBV12-4 to TRBJ2-7, with 8 bases that match TRBD2. This CDR3 contains 15 residues. Trimming took 2 bases from V and 7 from J; bases not matched to a gene: 10. The CDR3 DNA reads TGTGCCAGCAGTTTACGACGGGGGGGCCTGGGGGAGCAGTACTTC. Residues: CASSLRRGGLGEQYF.

This clonotype was counted between two and nine times. The chain links TRBV23-1 to TRBJ2-5, with 7 bases fitting TRBD1. TRBV23-1 is annotated as an ORF whose role is uncertain. This CDR3 contains 14 residues. The ends lost 6 bases at V and 2 bases at J; junction bases unmatched: 6. CDR3 amino acids: CASSLRGYQETQYF. The CDR3 coding sequence is TGCGCCAGCAGCCTCAGGGGGTATCAAGAGACCCAGTACTTC.

This clonotype showed up many times. The V call is TRBV20-1, the J call TRBJ2-1; possibly TRBD1 or TRBD2 for D (6 bases each). Germline V CDR1 and CDR2: DFQATT, SNEGSKA (reference sequence). The CDR3 has 14 amino acids. Trimming took off 4 bases at V and 5 bases at J, with 15 bases between the two ends. Here the CDR3 reads CSAKYGGPNNEQFF. CDR3 nucleotides: TGCAGTGCTAAATATGGGGGGCCTAACAATGAGCAGTTCTTC.

At least ten counts were recorded for this clonotype. CDR3 DNA: TGCGCCAGCAGCCCCGCGCGGCAGGGAGGAGAAGGGGCCAACGTCCTGACTTTC. Translated, it gives CASSPARQGGEGANVLTF. J is TRBJ2-6 and V is TRBV5-1, with D possibly TRBD2 on 6 matching bases. This CDR3 spans 18 amino acids. V lost 4 bases and J 4 bases, leaving 21 bases between the germline ends. Germline CDR1 is SGHRS and CDR2 is YFSETQ. Drawing the rest from reference TRBV5-1 and TRBJ2-6, the complete variable domain is KAGVTQTPRYLIKTRGQQVTLSCSPISGHRSVSWYQQTPGQGLQFLFEYFSETQRNKGNFPGRFSGRQFSNSRSEMNVSTLELGDSALYLCASSPARQGGEGANVLTFGAGSRLTVL.

V usage is TRBV28 and J usage is TRBJ2-6, with TRBD1 as a possible D gene (6 bases). The CDR3 length is 14 residues. Germline CDR1 and CDR2: MDHEN and SYDVKM. The V gene lost 10 bases and the J gene lost 1 base, with 11 bases spanning the gap. CDR3 coding DNA: TGTGCCACCACGAGGGGGTCTGGGGCCAACGTCCTGACTTTC. This sequence encodes CATTRGSGANVLTF.

The genes are TRBV7-9 and TRBJ2-7, with 9 positions matching TRBD2. Germline V lookup: CDR1 SEHNR, CDR2 FQNEAQ (reference sequence). V was pared by 2 bases and J by 6 bases, with 8 bases of the junction left unmatched. The CDR3 runs 15 residues. CDR3 in DNA: TGTGCCAGCAGCTTAAGTAGTAGCGGGGGAACCGAGCAGTACTTC. Translation gives CASSLSSSGGTEQYF.

This clonotype was found many times. This chain connects TRBV9 to TRBJ2-5; 8 bases align to TRBD2. V lost 3 bases to trimming and J lost 4 bases; unmatched junction nucleotides: 8. Germline V lookup: CDR1 SGDLS, CDR2 YYNGEE. This CDR3 is 15 amino acids long. DNA of the CDR3: TGTGCCAGCAGCGCCCCGGGGGGGCCCAGAGAGACCCAGTACTTC. This sequence encodes CASSAPGGPRETQYF.

There are many counts of this clonotype. This rearrangement joins TRBV12-3 or TRBV12-4 to TRBJ2-3; maybe TRBD2 (5 bases). The CDR3 contains 18 residues. V lost 4 bases and J 3 bases, leaving 23 bases between the germline ends. The CDR3 sequence is CASSSDFDSYGLTDTQYF. CDR3 coding DNA: TGTGCCAGCAGTTCGGACTTCGACTCTTATGGGTTGACAGATACGCAGTATTTT.

This clonotype was counted many times. CDR3 sequence: CASSSHKGAGNTIYF. The DNA of the CDR3 is TGTGCCAGCAGTTCCCACAAGGGAGCGGGAAACACCATATATTTT. The chain links TRBV28 to TRBJ1-3; D is ambiguous. Between the trimmed V and J ends, which lost 4 bases and 4 bases, there was a span of 14 bases. The CDR3 extends over 15 amino acids. Germline V lookup: CDR1 MDHEN, CDR2 SYDVKM.

This clonotype was picked up a small number of times. V usage is TRBV3-1 and J usage is TRBJ2-6; D uncertain. The V and J ends lost 0 bases and 0 bases respectively, with 3 bases between them. Germline V CDR1 and CDR2: LGHDT, YNNKEL (reference sequence). There are 15 residues in the CDR3. CDR3 nucleotides: TGTGCCAGCAGCCAAGATCTCTCTGGGGCCAACGTCCTGACTTTC. Residues: CASSQDLSGANVLTF.

This clonotype has a count of ten or more. The chain links TRBV20-1 to TRBJ2-3; D remains unclear. The germline CDR1 and CDR2 sequences are DFQATT and SNEGSKA (reference sequence). The ends were cut back, 6 bases at V and 2 bases at J, with 9 bases in the middle. CDR3 length equals 12 residues. As DNA, the CDR3 is TGCAGTGCACCGAACCCCACAGATACGCAGTATTTT. It codes for CSAPNPTDTQYF.

This clonotype was counted only a few times. The chain couples TRBV28 to TRBJ2-2; possible D gene TRBD1, 6 bases. Per the germline V gene, CDR1 is MDHEN and CDR2 is SYDVKM. V lost 6 bases, J lost 0 bases, and 20 bases lay in between. This CDR3 is built from 18 residues. The CDR3 region is CASSAGVTRDTNTGELFF. CDR3 in DNA: TGTGCCAGCAGCGCAGGGGTCACCCGCGATACGAACACCGGGGAGCTGTTTTTT.

This clonotype was detected only a few times. The chain links TRBV7-3 to TRBJ2-2; D gene uncertain. CDR1 and CDR2 (germline): SGHTA, FQGTGA. The CDR3 is 13 amino acids. Trimming pared 4 bases from V and 5 bases from J, leaving 8 bases between. In DNA, the CDR3 is TGTGCCAGCAGCTCCCCGTTAACCGGGGAGCTGTTTTTT. This encodes CASSSPLTGELFF.

This clonotype was detected ten times or more. This chain connects TRBV20-1 to TRBJ2-1; the D gene is possibly TRBD2 (5 bases). The ends were cut back, 0 bases at V and 10 bases at J, with 13 bases in the middle. Germline CDR1 is DFQATT and CDR2 is SNEGSKA (reference sequence). The CDR3 is made up of 13 amino acids. CDR3 protein: CSAREEVLSEQFF. The CDR3 DNA reads TGCAGTGCTAGAGAGGAGGTTCTTTCAGAGCAGTTCTTC.

Regarding this clonotype: This sequence may be a read error, since a much larger clone differs from it by one base. The gene calls are TRBV11-2 and TRBJ2-2; TRBD1 aligns across 10 bases. The CDR3 has 18 residues. Germline CDR1 is SGHAT and CDR2 is FQNNGV. DNA for the CDR3: TGTACCAGCAGTCTCCGGGACAGGGGTAATAGGAACACCGGGGAGCTGTTTTTT. Translating gives CTSSLRDRGNRNTGELFF.

This clonotype was counted at least ten times. The chain employs TRBV20-1 and TRBJ2-3, with unresolved D. The CDR3 loop spans 10 amino acids. Trimming removed 6 bases from V and 3 bases from J, with 4 bases in between. Germline CDR1 reads DFQATT; CDR2 reads SNEGSKA (reference sequence). The CDR3 DNA is TGCAGTGCCCATACAGATACGCAGTATTTT. Protein sequence: CSAHTDTQYF.

This clonotype has ten or more counts. The V call is TRBV5-6, the J call TRBJ1-5; no clear D. This CDR3 has 12 residues. V gave up 0 bases and J gave up 7 bases, with 5 bases separating them. The germline V gene encodes CDR1 SGHDT and CDR2 YYEEEE. This CDR3 is CASSLVGQPQHF. Here the CDR3 DNA reads TGTGCCAGCAGCTTGGTAGGCCAGCCCCAGCATTTT.

This clonotype was detected ten times or more. The V call is TRBV20-1, the J call TRBJ2-3, with a tentative D call TRBD1 (5 bases). The CDR3 runs to 16 residues. V was clipped by 0 bases and J by 4 bases, with 17 bases between them. The germline gives CDR1 DFQATT, CDR2 SNEGSKA (reference sequence). In nucleotides, the CDR3 is TGCAGTGCTAGAGATGAAGGGTTCTGGGGCTCAGATACGCAGTATTTT. As protein: CSARDEGFWGSDTQYF.